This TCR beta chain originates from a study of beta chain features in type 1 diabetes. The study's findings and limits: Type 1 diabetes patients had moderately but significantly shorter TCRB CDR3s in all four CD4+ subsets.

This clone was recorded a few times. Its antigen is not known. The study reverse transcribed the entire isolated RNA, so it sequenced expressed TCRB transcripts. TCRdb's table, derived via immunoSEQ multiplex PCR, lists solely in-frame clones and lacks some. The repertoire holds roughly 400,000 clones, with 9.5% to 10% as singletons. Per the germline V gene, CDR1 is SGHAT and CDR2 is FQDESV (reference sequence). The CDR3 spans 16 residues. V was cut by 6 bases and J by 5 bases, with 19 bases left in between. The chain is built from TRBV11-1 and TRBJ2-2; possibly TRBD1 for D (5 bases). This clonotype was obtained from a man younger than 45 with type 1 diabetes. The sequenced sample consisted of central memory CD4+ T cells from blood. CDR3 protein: CASRSLGAALTGELFF. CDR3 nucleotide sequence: TGTGCCAGCAGATCACTTGGGGCTGCACTAACCGGGGAGCTGTTTTTT.